One sample yielded the 5 T cell receptor beta chains listed below, sequenced in a study of T cell responses to AZD1222 COVID-19 vaccine. Sequencing was performed with immunoSEQ multiplex PCR; in TCRdb, only in-frame clones are kept and a portion is missing. The table lists some 150,000 clones, more than 70% of them singletons, with 3% to 4% in the top ten. The sample consisted of peripheral blood, taken on day 0 of MenACWY control vaccination. These TCRs come from an adult in good health.

The chain is built from TRBV6-5 and TRBJ1-5, with D possibly matching TRBD1 (5 bases). CDR3 size: 13 residues. Per the germline V gene, CDR1 is MNHEY and CDR2 is SVGAGI. V gave up 6 bases and J gave up 4 bases, with 10 bases separating them. The CDR3 loop is CASRLTVNQPQHF. The CDR3 DNA reads as TGTGCCAGCAGGTTGACAGTAAATCAGCCCCAGCATTTT.

The CDR3, as DNA: TGTGCCAGCAGCCTATCACAGGGGGACACTGAAGCTTTCTTT. Translating gives CASSLSQGDTEAFF. V usage is TRBV11-2 and J usage is TRBJ1-1; 8 nucleotides match TRBD1. V was pared by 5 bases and J by 3 bases, with 5 bases of the junction left unmatched. Per the germline V gene, CDR1 is SGHAT and CDR2 is FQNNGV. The CDR3 is 14 residues long.

The chain is built from TRBV11-2 and TRBJ1-6; the D gene is possibly TRBD1 (6 bases). V was trimmed by 2 bases and J by 10 bases, leaving 12 bases between them. The CDR3 has 14 residues. Germline V gives CDR1 SGHAT, CDR2 FQNNGV. The CDR3 sequence is CASSLLQGDSPLHF. As DNA, the CDR3 is TGTGCCAGCAGCTTATTACAGGGTGACTCACCCCTCCACTTT.

This rearrangement joins TRBV9 to TRBJ1-1; TRBD1 aligns across 8 bases. Trimming cost V 2 bases and J 5 bases; bases outside gene matches: 14. The CDR3 runs 17 residues. Germline V gene lookup returns CDR1 SGDLS and CDR2 YYNGEE. CDR3 sequence (DNA): TGTGCCAGCAGCGTCCGTCCTTACGAACAGGGGGGAACTGAAGCTTTCTTT. It codes for CASSVRPYEQGGTEAFF.

The chain uses TRBV19 and TRBJ2-2; 7 bases align to TRBD2. With V trimmed by 8 bases and J by 0 bases, 6 bases remained unmatched. CDR1 LNHDA and CDR2 SQIVND come from the germline V gene (reference sequence). CDR3 length: 15 residues. Here the CDR3 reads CASVAGLANTGELFF. The DNA of the CDR3 is TGTGCCAGTGTGGCCGGACTAGCGAACACCGGGGAGCTGTTTTTT.